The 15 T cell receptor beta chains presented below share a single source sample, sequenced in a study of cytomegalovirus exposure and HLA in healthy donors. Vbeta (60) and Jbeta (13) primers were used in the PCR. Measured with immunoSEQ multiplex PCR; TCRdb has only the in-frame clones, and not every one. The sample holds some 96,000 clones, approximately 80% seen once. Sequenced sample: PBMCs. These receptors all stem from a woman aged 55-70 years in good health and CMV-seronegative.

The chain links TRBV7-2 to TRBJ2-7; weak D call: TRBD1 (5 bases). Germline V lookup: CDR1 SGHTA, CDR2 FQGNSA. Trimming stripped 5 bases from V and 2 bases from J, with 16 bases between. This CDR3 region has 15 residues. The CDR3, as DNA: TGTGCCAGCAGCCTCTGGCAGGGATCCCCCTACGAGCAGTACTTC. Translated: CASSLWQGSPYEQYF.

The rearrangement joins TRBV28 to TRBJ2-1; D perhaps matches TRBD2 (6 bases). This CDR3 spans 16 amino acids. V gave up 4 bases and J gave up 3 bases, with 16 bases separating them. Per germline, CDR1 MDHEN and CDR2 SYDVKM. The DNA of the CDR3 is TGTGCCAGCAGTTCCCCCTTTAGCGGTTACTACAATGAGCAGTTCTTC. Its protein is CASSSPFSGYYNEQFF.

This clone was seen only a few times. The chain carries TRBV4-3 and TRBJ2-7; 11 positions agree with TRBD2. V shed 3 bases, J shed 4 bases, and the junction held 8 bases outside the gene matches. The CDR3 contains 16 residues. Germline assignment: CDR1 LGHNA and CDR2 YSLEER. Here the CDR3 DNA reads TGCGCCAGCAGCCACCATAGCGGGAGGGCCGCGTACGAGCAGTACTTC. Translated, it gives CASSHHSGRAAYEQYF.

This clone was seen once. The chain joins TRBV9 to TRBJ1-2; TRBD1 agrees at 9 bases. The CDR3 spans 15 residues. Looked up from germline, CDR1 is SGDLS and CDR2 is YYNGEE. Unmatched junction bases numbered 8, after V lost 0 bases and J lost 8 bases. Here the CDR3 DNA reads TGTGCCAGCAGCGTAGGGGGGACAGGGCCTATAGGCTACACCTTC. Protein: CASSVGGTGPIGYTF.

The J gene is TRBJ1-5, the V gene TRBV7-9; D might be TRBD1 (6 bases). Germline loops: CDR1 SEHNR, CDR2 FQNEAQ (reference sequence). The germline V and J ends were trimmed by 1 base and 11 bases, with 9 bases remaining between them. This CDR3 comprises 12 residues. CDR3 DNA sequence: TGTGCCAGCAGCTTAGAGGACAGAACCCAGCATTTT. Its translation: CASSLEDRTQHF.

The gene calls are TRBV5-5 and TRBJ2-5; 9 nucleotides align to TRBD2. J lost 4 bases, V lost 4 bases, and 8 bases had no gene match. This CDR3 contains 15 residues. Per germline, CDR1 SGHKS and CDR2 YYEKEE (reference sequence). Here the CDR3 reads CASSAGLAGVETQYF. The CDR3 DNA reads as TGTGCCAGCAGCGCGGGACTAGCTGGGGTAGAGACCCAGTACTTC.

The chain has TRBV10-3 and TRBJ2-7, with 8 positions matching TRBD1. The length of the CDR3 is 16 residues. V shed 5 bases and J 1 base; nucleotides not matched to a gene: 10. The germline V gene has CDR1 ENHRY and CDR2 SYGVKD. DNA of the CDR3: TGTGCCATCAGTTCCTCCGGACAGGGATCGTCCTACGAGCAGTACTTC. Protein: CAISSSGQGSSYEQYF.

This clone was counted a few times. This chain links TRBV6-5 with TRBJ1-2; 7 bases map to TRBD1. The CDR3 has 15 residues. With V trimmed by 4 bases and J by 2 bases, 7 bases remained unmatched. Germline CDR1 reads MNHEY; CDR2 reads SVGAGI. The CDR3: CASSSRRDSNYGYTF. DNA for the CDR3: TGTGCCAGCAGTTCCCGTCGGGACAGCAACTATGGCTACACCTTC.

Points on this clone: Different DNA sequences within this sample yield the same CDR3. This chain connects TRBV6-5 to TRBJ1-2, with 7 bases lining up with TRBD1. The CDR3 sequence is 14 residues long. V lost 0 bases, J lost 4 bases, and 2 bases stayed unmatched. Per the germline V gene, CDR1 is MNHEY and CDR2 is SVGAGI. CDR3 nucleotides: TGTGCCAGCAGTTACTCGGGACAGCTCTATGGCTACACCTTC. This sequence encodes CASSYSGQLYGYTF.

The CDR3 DNA follows: TGTGCCAGCAGGTCGGGGGGGACCGGGGAGCTGTTTTTT. It specifies CASRSGGTGELFF. The chain couples TRBV7-9 to TRBJ2-2; 8 bases map to TRBD2. Germline CDR1 and CDR2: SEHNR and FQNEAQ (reference sequence). Trimming cost V 6 bases and J 5 bases; bases outside gene matches: 2. CDR3 length equals 13 residues.

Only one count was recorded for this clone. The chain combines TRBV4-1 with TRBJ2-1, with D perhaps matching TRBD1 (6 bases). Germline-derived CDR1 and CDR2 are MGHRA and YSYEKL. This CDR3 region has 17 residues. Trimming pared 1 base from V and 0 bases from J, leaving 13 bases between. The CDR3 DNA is TGCGCCAGCAGCCAAGTCCCTGGGACAACCTCCTACAATGAGCAGTTCTTC. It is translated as CASSQVPGTTSYNEQFF.

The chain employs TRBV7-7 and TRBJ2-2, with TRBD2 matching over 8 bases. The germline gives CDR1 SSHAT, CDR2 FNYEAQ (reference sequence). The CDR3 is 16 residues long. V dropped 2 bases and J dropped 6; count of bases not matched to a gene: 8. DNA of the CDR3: TGTGCCAGCAGCTTATCTCAGCGGGAGCCCCCCGGGGAGCTGTTTTTT. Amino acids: CASSLSQREPPGELFF.

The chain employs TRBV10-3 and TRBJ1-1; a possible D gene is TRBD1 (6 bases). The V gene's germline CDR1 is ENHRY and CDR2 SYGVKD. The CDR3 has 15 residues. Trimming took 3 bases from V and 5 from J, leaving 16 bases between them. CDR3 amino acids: CAISERQDSGTEAFF. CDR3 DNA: TGTGCCATCAGTGAAAGACAGGATTCAGGGACTGAAGCTTTCTTT.

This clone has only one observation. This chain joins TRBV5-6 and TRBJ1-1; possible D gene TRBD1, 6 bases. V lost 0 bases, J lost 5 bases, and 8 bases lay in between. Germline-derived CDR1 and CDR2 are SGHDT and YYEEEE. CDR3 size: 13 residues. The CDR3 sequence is CASSLGGLTEAFF. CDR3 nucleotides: TGTGCCAGCAGCTTGGGGGGGCTTACTGAAGCTTTCTTT. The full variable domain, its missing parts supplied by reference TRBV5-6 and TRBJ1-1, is DAGVTQSPTHLIKTRGQQVTLRCSPKSGHDTVSWYQQALGQGPQFIFQYYEEEERQRGNFPDRFSGHQFPNYSSELNVNALLLGDSALYLCASSLGGLTEAFFGQGTRLTVV.

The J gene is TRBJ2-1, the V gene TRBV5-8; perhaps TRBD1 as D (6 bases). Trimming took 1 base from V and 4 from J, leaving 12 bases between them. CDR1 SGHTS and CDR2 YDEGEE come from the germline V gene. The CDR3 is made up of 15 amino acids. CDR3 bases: TGTGCCAGCAGCTTGACAGGGTCTCAATACAATGAGCAGTTCTTC. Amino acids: CASSLTGSQYNEQFF.